The 3 T cell receptor beta chains below come from one sample, sequenced in a study of blood T cells in healthy people across ages. PCR was performed a second time for about 7 to 12 cycles using a sample-barcoded 5' primer and a J-beta primer mix. TCRdb redid the calling of the 5' RACE reads with MiXCR, one entry per CDR3 protein. Of more than 900,000 distinct CDR3 sequences listed, around 29% are singletons. Another study also made use of these data, one on T cells of mothers and their children.

Sequencing was carried out using blood. These TCRs come from a middle-aged woman in good health.

The chain couples TRBV14 to TRBJ2-1, with D tentatively TRBD1 or TRBD2 (5 bases each). Per germline, CDR1 SGHDN and CDR2 FVKESK. The CDR3 length is 12 residues. V was trimmed by 3 bases and J by 13 bases, leaving 13 bases between them. The CDR3 loop is CASSQGRQRQFF. The CDR3 DNA sequence: TGTGCCAGCAGCCAGGGACGACAGCGTCAGTTCTTC.

The V call is TRBV9, the J call TRBJ2-5, with D possibly matching TRBD2 (5 bases). This CDR3 is built from 18 residues. V gave up 0 bases and J gave up 3 bases, with 21 bases separating them. Germline V gene data show CDR1 as SGDLS and CDR2 as YYNGEE. In nucleotides, the CDR3 is TGTGCCAGCAGCGTAGGCCCGTTGGAGGTTGAAGAGAAAGAGACCCAGTACTTC. It encodes CASSVGPLEVEEKETQYF.

The chain is built from TRBV12-3 or TRBV12-4 and TRBJ2-3; tentatively, D is TRBD2 (6 bases). V lost 6 bases, J lost 0 bases, and 10 bases lay in between. The CDR3 has 14 residues. The CDR3 region is CASRRDPSTDTQYF. Written as DNA, the CDR3 is TGTGCCAGCAGGCGGGACCCCAGCACAGATACGCAGTATTTT.